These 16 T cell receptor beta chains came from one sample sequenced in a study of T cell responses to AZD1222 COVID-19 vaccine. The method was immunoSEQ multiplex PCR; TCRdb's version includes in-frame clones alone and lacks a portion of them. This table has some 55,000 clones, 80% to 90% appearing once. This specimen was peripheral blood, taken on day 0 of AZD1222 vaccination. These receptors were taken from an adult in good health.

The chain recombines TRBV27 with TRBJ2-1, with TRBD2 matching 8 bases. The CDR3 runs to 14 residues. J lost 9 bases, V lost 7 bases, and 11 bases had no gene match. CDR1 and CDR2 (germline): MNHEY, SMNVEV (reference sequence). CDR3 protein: CASTGLAISSEQFF. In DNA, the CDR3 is TGTGCCAGCACTGGACTAGCAATCTCGAGTGAGCAGTTCTTC.

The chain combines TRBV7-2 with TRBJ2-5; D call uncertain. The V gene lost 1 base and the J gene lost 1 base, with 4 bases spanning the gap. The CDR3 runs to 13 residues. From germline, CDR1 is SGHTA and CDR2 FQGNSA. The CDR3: CASSLDAQETQYF. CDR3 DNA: TGTGCCAGCAGCTTAGATGCCCAAGAGACCCAGTACTTC.

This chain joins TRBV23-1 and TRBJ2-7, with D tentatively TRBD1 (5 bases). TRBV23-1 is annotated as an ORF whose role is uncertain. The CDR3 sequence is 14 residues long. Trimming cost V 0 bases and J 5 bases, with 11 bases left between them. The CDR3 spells CASSQSHQGHEQYF. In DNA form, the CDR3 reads TGCGCCAGCAGTCAATCCCACCAGGGCCACGAGCAGTACTTC.

This chain's CDR3 is CASSFDSNQPQHF. The CDR3 nucleotides read TGTGCCAGCAGCTTTGATAGCAATCAGCCCCAGCATTTT. The genes are TRBV7-2 and TRBJ1-5; no clear D. This CDR3 is 13 amino acids long. Per germline, CDR1 SGHTA and CDR2 FQGNSA. Trimming stripped 3 bases from V and 0 bases from J, with 3 bases between.

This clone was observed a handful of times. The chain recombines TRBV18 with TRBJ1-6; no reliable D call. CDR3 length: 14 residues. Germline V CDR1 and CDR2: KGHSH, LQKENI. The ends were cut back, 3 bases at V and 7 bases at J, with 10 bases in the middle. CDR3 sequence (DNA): TGTGCCAGCTCACCGACAAGTACGAATTCACCCCTCCACTTT. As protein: CASSPTSTNSPLHF.

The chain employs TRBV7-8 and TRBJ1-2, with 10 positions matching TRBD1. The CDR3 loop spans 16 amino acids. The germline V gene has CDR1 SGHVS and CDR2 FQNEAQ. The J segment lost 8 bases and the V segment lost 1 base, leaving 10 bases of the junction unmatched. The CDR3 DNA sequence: TGTGCCAGCAGCTTAGTAGTGGGGACAGGGGTCAGGGGCTACACCTTC. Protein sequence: CASSLVVGTGVRGYTF. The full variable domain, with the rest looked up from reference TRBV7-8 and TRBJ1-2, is GAGVSQSPRYKVAKRGQDVALRCDPISGHVSLFWYQQALGQGPEFLTYFQNEAQLDKSGLPSDRFFAERPEGSVSTLKIQRTQQEDSAVYLCASSLVVGTGVRGYTFGSGTRLTVV.

The CDR3 DNA follows: TGCAGCGTTGAAGATCGTACAGGCCCCAATGAGCAGTTCTTC. Translating it yields CSVEDRTGPNEQFF. The J gene is TRBJ2-1, the V gene TRBV29-1, with D possibly TRBD1 on 5 matching bases. The CDR3 contains 14 residues. V gave up 0 bases and J gave up 6 bases, with 12 bases separating them. Germline V lookup: CDR1 SQVTM, CDR2 ANQGSEA.

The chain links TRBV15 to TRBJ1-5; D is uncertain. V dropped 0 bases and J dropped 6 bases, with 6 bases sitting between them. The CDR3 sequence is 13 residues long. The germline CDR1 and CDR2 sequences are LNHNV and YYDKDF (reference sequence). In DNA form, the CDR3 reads TGTGCCACCAGCAGAGATGTAACTCAGCCCCAGCATTTT. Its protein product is CATSRDVTQPQHF.

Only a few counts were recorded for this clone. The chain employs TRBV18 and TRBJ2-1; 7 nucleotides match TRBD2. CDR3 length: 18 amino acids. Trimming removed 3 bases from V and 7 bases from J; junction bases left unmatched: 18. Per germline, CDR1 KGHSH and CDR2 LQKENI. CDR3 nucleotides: TGTGCCAGCTCACCGAAACTTATAGCGGGCGTAGGGAAGAATGAGCAGTTCTTC. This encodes CASSPKLIAGVGKNEQFF.

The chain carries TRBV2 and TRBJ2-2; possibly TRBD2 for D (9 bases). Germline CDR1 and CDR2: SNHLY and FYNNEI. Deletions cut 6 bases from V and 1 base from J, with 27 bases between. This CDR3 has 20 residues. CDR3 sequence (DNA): TGTGCCAGCAGAACTAAAGGACAGGGAAGCGGGAGGCTGAACACCGGGGAGCTGTTTTTT. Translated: CASRTKGQGSGRLNTGELFF.

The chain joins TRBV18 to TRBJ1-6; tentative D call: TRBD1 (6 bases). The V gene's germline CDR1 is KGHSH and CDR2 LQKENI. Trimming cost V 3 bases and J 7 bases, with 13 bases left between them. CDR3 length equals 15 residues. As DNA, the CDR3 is TGTGCCAGCTCACCGAGCAGGGGCGAAAATTCACCCCTCCACTTT. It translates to CASSPSRGENSPLHF.

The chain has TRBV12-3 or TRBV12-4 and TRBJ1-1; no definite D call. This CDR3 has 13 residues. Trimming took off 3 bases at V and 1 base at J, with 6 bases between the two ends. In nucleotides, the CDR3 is TGTGCCAGCAGTTTCTCGGGGAACACTGAAGCTTTCTTT. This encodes CASSFSGNTEAFF.

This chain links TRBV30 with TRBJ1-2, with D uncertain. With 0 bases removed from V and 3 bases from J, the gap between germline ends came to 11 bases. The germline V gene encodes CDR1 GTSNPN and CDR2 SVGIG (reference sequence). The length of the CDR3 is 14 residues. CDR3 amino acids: CAWSVHGRDYGYTF. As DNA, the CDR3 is TGTGCCTGGAGTGTACATGGGAGGGACTATGGCTACACCTTC.

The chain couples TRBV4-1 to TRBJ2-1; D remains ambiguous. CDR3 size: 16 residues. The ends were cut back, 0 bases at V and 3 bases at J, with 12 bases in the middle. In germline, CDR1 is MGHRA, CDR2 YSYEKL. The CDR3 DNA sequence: TGCGCCAGCAGCCAAGATAACGCTAGGAGCTACAATGAGCAGTTCTTC. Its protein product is CASSQDNARSYNEQFF.

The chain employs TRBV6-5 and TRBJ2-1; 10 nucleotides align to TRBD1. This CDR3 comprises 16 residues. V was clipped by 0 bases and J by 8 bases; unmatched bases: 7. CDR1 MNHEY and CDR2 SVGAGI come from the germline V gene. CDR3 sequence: CASSYSTGGAIHEQFF. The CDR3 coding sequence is TGTGCCAGCAGTTACTCGACAGGGGGCGCGATCCATGAGCAGTTCTTC.

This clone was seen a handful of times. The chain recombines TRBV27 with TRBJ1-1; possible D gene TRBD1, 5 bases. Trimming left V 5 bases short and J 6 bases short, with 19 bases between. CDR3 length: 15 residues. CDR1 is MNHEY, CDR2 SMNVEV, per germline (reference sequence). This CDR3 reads CASSSNPHRGAEAFF. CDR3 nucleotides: TGTGCCAGCAGTAGTAACCCCCACCGGGGGGCTGAAGCTTTCTTT.